The T cell receptor beta chain described here comes from a study of monozygotic twins with inflammatory bowel disease. Per the germline V gene, CDR1 is DFQATT and CDR2 is SNEGSKA (reference sequence). CDR3 size: 16 residues. TCRdb re-called the 5' RACE reads; one entry per CDR3 protein, DNA not given. This repertoire includes 200,000 to 250,000 distinct CDR3 sequences. The source is a human donor with ulcerative colitis or Crohn's disease, or a healthy co-twin of an affected twin (not recorded which). The J gene is TRBJ1-5, the V gene TRBV20-1; the D gene TCRdb calls, TRBD1, cannot be checked with no DNA. Sequencing was done on a sample of blood. The CDR3 reads CSARDFRQGVNQPQHF.